The 27 T cell receptor beta chains below come from one sample, sequenced in a study of PD-L1 blockade in urothelial cancer. Here immunoSEQ multiplex PCR was the method, and the copy in TCRdb shows in-frame clones only, minus some. Of tens of thousands of clones in the sample, roughly 76% were seen once. Here the sequenced sample was PBMCs, taken around atezolizumab (anti-PD-L1) treatment. The receptors shown here come from a man in his forties or fifties with urothelial cancer.

CDR3 nucleotides: TGTGCCAGCAGCTCTCAGGGAATGGGTCAGCCCCAGCATTTT. It encodes CASSSQGMGQPQHF. The gene calls are TRBV7-9 and TRBJ1-5; D is possibly TRBD1 (5 bases). Germline V gene lookup returns CDR1 SEHNR and CDR2 FQNEAQ (reference sequence). V was shortened by 4 bases and J by 6 bases, with 13 bases between the two germline ends. The CDR3 loop spans 14 amino acids. Looking up the rest from reference TRBV7-9 and TRBJ1-5 gives the full variable domain: DTGVSQNPRHKITKRGQNVTFRCDPISEHNRLYWYRQTLGQGPEFLTYFQNEAQLEKSRLLSDRFSAERPKGSFSTLEIQRTEQGDSAMYLCASSSQGMGQPQHFGDGTRLSIL.

This clone was seen a single time. The V gene is TRBV5-6, the J gene TRBJ2-5, with D possibly being TRBD1 (6 bases). The V gene lost 0 bases and the J gene lost 5 bases, with 11 bases spanning the gap. In germline, CDR1 is SGHDT, CDR2 YYEEEE. The CDR3 totals 14 residues. CDR3 in amino acids: CASSLVTGRETQYF. CDR3 in DNA: TGTGCCAGCAGCTTGGTAACAGGGCGGGAGACCCAGTACTTC.

The chain joins TRBV6-4 to TRBJ2-2; D call uncertain. Germline V gene lookup returns CDR1 MRHNA and CDR2 SNTAGT. CDR3 size: 13 residues. V lost 0 bases and J 6 bases, leaving 5 bases between the germline ends. CDR3 region: CASSDSESGELFF. The CDR3 DNA is TGTGCCAGCAGTGACTCGGAGTCCGGGGAGCTGTTTTTT.

The V gene is TRBV28, the J gene TRBJ1-4; no clear D. The V end lost 6 bases, the J end lost 0 bases, and 5 bases lay between the germline ends. CDR3 length: 13 amino acids. Germline loops: CDR1 MDHEN, CDR2 SYDVKM. In DNA form, the CDR3 reads TGTGCCAGCAGCAGGACAACTAATGAAAAACTGTTTTTT. It specifies CASSRTTNEKLFF. Full variable domain (remainder filled in from reference TRBV28 and TRBJ1-4): DVKVTQSSRYLVKRTGEKVFLECVQDMDHENMFWYRQDPGLGLRLIYFSYDVKMKEKGDIPEGYSVSREKKERFSLILESASTNQTSMYLCASSRTTNEKLFFGSGTQLSVL.

The genes are TRBV13 and TRBJ2-1; D possibly corresponds to TRBD2 (5 bases). The CDR3 is made up of 18 amino acids. V was cut by 1 base and J by 0 bases, with 16 bases left in between. Per germline, CDR1 PRHDT and CDR2 FYEKMQ (reference sequence). The CDR3 loop is CASSLVSGGLTSYNEQFF. The DNA of the CDR3 is TGTGCCAGCAGCTTAGTTTCCGGCGGGCTCACCTCCTACAATGAGCAGTTCTTC.

The chain combines TRBV5-1 with TRBJ2-1; TRBD2 matches at 9 bases. J gave up 8 bases and V 4 bases, and 13 bases lay outside the gene matches. CDR3 length: 16 residues. Per germline, CDR1 SGHRS and CDR2 YFSETQ. The CDR3 DNA is TGCGCCAGCAGCAGGACTAGCGACGCCCTGAGGGATGAGCAGTTCTTC. It yields the protein CASSRTSDALRDEQFF.

CDR3 loop: CASSQRVAVYEQYV. The CDR3 nucleotides are TGTGCCAGCAGCCAGCGAGTAGCGGTCTACGAGCAGTACGTC. The chain carries TRBV7-8 and TRBJ2-7; D may be TRBD2 (6 bases). Germline V gene lookup returns CDR1 SGHVS and CDR2 FQNEAQ. This CDR3 region has 14 residues. V lost 5 bases, J lost 3 bases, and 14 bases lay in between.

The chain joins TRBV19 to TRBJ2-7; 9 nucleotides agree with TRBD1. With V trimmed by 5 bases and J by 3 bases, 2 bases remained unmatched. The CDR3 is 13 amino acids. Germline V gives CDR1 LNHDA, CDR2 SQIVND (reference sequence). CDR3 coding DNA: TGTGCCAGTAGTCTGGGACAGGGCTACGAGCAGTACGTC. It encodes CASSLGQGYEQYV.

CDR3 sequence (DNA): TGTGCCACAGCTCCGACAGCCCTAAACTATGGCTACACCTTC. This codes for CATAPTALNYGYTF. The gene calls are TRBV15 and TRBJ1-2, with TRBD1 as a possible D gene (5 bases). The CDR3 spans 14 residues. Germline loops: CDR1 LNHNV, CDR2 YYDKDF (reference sequence). Trimming shortened V by 9 bases and J by 2 bases, and 16 bases separated the two germline ends.

The chain has TRBV18 and TRBJ2-1, with 8 positions matching TRBD2. The CDR3 has 17 residues. Trimming cost V 4 bases and J 4 bases; bases outside gene matches: 12. Germline loops: CDR1 KGHSH, CDR2 LQKENI. CDR3 coding DNA: TGTGCCAGCTCACTCTCCTCTGGCGGGGGGCCATACAATGAGCAGTTCTTC. Amino acid sequence: CASSLSSGGGPYNEQFF.

The chain joins TRBV10-3 to TRBJ2-1; D is ambiguous. The CDR3 is made up of 12 amino acids. V was cut by 6 bases and J by 7 bases, with 10 bases left in between. The V gene's germline CDR1 is ENHRY and CDR2 SYGVKD. Written as DNA, the CDR3 is TGTGCCATCAGGAGCCCCGGTAATGAGCAGTTCTTC. Translating gives CAIRSPGNEQFF.

This sequence joins TRBV6-5 and TRBJ1-3; unclear D gene. Per germline, CDR1 MNHEY and CDR2 SVGAGI. The germline V and J ends were trimmed by 4 bases and 2 bases, with 9 bases remaining between them. This CDR3 has 14 amino acids. CDR3: CASSSGRAGNTIYF. In nucleotides, the CDR3 is TGTGCCAGCAGTTCCGGGAGGGCTGGAAACACCATATATTTT.

The chain joins TRBV9 to TRBJ1-1, with D maybe TRBD1 (6 bases). CDR1 is SGDLS, CDR2 YYNGEE, per germline. The CDR3 is 14 amino acids. The germline V and J ends were trimmed by 4 bases and 3 bases, with 13 bases remaining between them. CDR3 in amino acids: CASSLLGQDTEAFF. For the CDR3, the DNA is TGTGCCAGCAGCCTCCTGGGACAAGACACTGAAGCTTTCTTT. The full variable domain, its missing parts supplied by reference TRBV9 and TRBJ1-1, is DSGVTQTPKHLITATGQRVTLRCSPRSGDLSVYWYQQSLDQGLQFLIQYYNGEERAKGNILERFSAQQFPDLHSELNLSSLELGDSALYFCASSLLGQDTEAFFGQGTRLTVV.

The chain is built from TRBV28 and TRBJ1-2; D not certain. CDR3 length equals 12 residues. Trimming removed 1 base at V and 4 bases at J, with 4 bases between. Germline CDR1 is MDHEN and CDR2 is SYDVKM. The CDR3 reads CASSLFIYGYTF. CDR3 sequence (DNA): TGTGCCAGCAGTTTATTCATCTATGGCTACACCTTC.

This clone was counted only a few times. The rearrangement links TRBV5-5 to TRBJ1-5; perhaps TRBD1 as D (5 bases). CDR3 length: 14 amino acids. The V gene's germline CDR1 is SGHKS and CDR2 YYEKEE (reference sequence). Trimming removed 3 bases from V and 1 base from J, with 8 bases in between. CDR3 coding DNA: TGTGCCAGCAGCTCGACAGTGAGCAATCAGCCCCAGCATTTT. Translating gives CASSSTVSNQPQHF.

There are a few counts of this clone. V is TRBV6-1 and J is TRBJ1-2; D is possibly TRBD1 (5 bases). The germline V and J ends were trimmed by 6 bases and 4 bases, with 6 bases remaining between them. Germline values: CDR1 MNHNS, CDR2 SASEGT. This CDR3 is built from 11 residues. The CDR3 nucleotides are TGTGCCAGCAGCCAGGGCTATGGCTACACCTTC. Translating gives CASSQGYGYTF.

This chain uses TRBV9 with TRBJ2-1; D is perhaps TRBD2 (7 bases). Germline V gene sequence: CDR1 SGDLS, CDR2 YYNGEE. V lost 3 bases, J lost 5 bases, and 9 bases lay in between. There are 13 residues in the CDR3. The CDR3 nucleotides are TGTGCCAGCAGCGGCGGGGGCCACAATGAGCAGTTCTTC. Its translation is CASSGGGHNEQFF.

This clone was counted only a few times. The chain uses TRBV18 and TRBJ1-3; D may be TRBD1 (5 bases). V lost 3 bases and J 4 bases, leaving 16 bases between the germline ends. Germline V gene data show CDR1 as KGHSH and CDR2 as LQKENI. This CDR3 is 16 amino acids long. In DNA form, the CDR3 reads TGTGCCAGCTCACCCTTAGACAGTCGAATCGGAAACACCATATATTTT. Amino acids: CASSPLDSRIGNTIYF.

The chain links TRBV19 to TRBJ2-1, with 10 nucleotides matching TRBD2. The V gene end was trimmed by 7 bases and the J gene end by 7 bases; junction bases not matched to a gene: 13. The CDR3 spans 16 residues. Germline V gives CDR1 LNHDA, CDR2 SQIVND (reference sequence). The CDR3 sequence is CASTYTELAGTNEQFF. CDR3 DNA: TGTGCCAGTACTTATACGGAACTAGCGGGAACGAATGAGCAGTTCTTC.

V and J are TRBV7-9 and TRBJ1-2, with a tentative D call TRBD1 (5 bases). The CDR3 is made up of 16 amino acids. Germline assignment: CDR1 SEHNR and CDR2 FQNEAQ (reference sequence). Trimming left V 9 bases short and J 4 bases short, with 24 bases between. The CDR3 spells CASSGGVGVLGYGYTF. The CDR3, as DNA: TGTGCCAGTTCCGGAGGGGTTGGTGTTCTCGGCTATGGCTACACCTTC.

The chain uses TRBV6-6 and TRBJ2-5; 10 positions match TRBD2. The V segment lost 8 bases and the J segment 5 bases; nucleotides outside the gene matches: 5. This CDR3 is 13 amino acids long. CDR1 is MNHNY, CDR2 SVGAGI, per germline (reference sequence). CDR3 in DNA: TGTGCCAGCCAGCGGGGGGGCGGGGAGACCCAGTACTTC. Translation gives CASQRGGGETQYF.

V is TRBV14 and J is TRBJ1-1, with D unclear. The CDR3 length is 14 residues. V was clipped by 6 bases and J by 1 base, with 12 bases between them. CDR1 is SGHDN and CDR2 is FVKESK in the germline V gene. CDR3 region: CASRRHSQNTEAFF. For the CDR3, the DNA is TGTGCCAGCAGAAGACACTCCCAGAACACTGAAGCTTTCTTT.

The rearrangement uses TRBV2 and TRBJ2-4; no clear D. CDR1 is SNHLY and CDR2 is FYNNEI in the germline V gene. This CDR3 is 14 amino acids long. The ends were cut back, 3 bases at V and 8 bases at J, with 14 bases in the middle. The DNA of the CDR3 is TGTGCCAGCAGTGAGAGGTTTGAATGGGACATTCAGTACTTC. As protein: CASSERFEWDIQYF.

V usage is TRBV5-6 and J usage is TRBJ1-2; TRBD1 matches 7 bases. CDR3 length equals 14 residues. Looked up from germline, CDR1 is SGHDT and CDR2 is YYEEEE. V was clipped by 0 bases and J by 4 bases; unmatched bases: 3. CDR3 sequence: CASSLGDSLYGYTF. The CDR3 DNA sequence: TGTGCCAGCAGCTTGGGGGACAGCCTCTATGGCTACACCTTC.

The V and J genes are TRBV9 and TRBJ2-7, with 7 bases matching TRBD2. V lost 0 bases and J lost 2; bases outside the gene matches: 8. The CDR3 contains 16 residues. Germline loops: CDR1 SGDLS, CDR2 YYNGEE. CDR3 nucleotide sequence: TGTGCCAGCAGCGTAGCTTCGGCGGGAGCCGCCTACGAGCAGTACTTC. Translating gives CASSVASAGAAYEQYF.

The chain employs TRBV27 and TRBJ1-6; 9 bases fit TRBD1. This CDR3 has 15 amino acids. In germline, CDR1 is MNHEY, CDR2 SMNVEV (reference sequence). V was pared by 8 bases and J by 7 bases, with 9 bases of the junction left unmatched. The CDR3 DNA reads TGTGCCAGCCAAAAGACAGGGGGTCGGAATTCACCCCTCCACTTT. Its protein product is CASQKTGGRNSPLHF.

The chain employs TRBV11-2 and TRBJ1-5; TRBD1 aligns across 8 bases. The CDR3 extends over 14 amino acids. Germline V gene data show CDR1 as SGHAT and CDR2 as FQNNGV. Losses at the gene ends were 4 bases for V and 10 bases for J; bases not matched to a gene: 9. The CDR3 bases are TGTGCCAGCAGCTCGACAGGGGTCTCTCATCCCCAGCATTTT. Residues: CASSSTGVSHPQHF. Complete variable domain (other parts from reference TRBV11-2 and TRBJ1-5): EAGVAQSPRYKIIEKRQSVAFWCNPISGHATLYWYQQILGQGPKLLIQFQNNGVVDDSQLPKDRFSAERLKGVDSTLKIQPAKLEDSAVYLCASSSTGVSHPQHFGDGTRLSIL.